This paragraph covers one T cell receptor beta chain sequence. This specimen belongs to a study of blood T cell repertoires in COVID-19. As for the study in general: PBMCs, B-cell-depleted T cells, or T cells provided the cDNA or gDNA that made up the material.

Produced via immunoSEQ multiplex PCR; TCRdb's table is partial and in-frame only. The sample yields approximately 20,000 clones, approximately 83% seen once. CDR1 is SGHRS and CDR2 is YFSETQ in the germline V gene. The CDR3 loop spans 13 amino acids. The ends were cut back, 0 bases at V and 9 bases at J, with 13 bases in the middle. The receptor comes from a man between 70 and 80 years old with acute or convalescent COVID-19. The chain carries TRBV5-1 and TRBJ2-7; TRBD1 might be the D (6 bases). Sequenced sample: peripheral blood. In nucleotides, the CDR3 is TGCGCCAGCAGCTTGGGGACAGATACCGGGCAGTACTTC. Translation gives CASSLGTDTGQYF.